A single sample is the source of the 16 T cell receptor beta chains below, sequenced in a study of blood T cell repertoires in COVID-19. TCRdb's copy holds only in-frame clones and misses some; the assay was immunoSEQ multiplex PCR. Among around 150,000 clones listed, 80% to 90% were seen once. Sequencing was done on a sample of peripheral blood. Receptors originate from a man aged 65 to 85 with acute or convalescent COVID-19.

This clone was counted between two and nine times. The rearrangement links TRBV5-3 to TRBJ2-7; 14 bases agree with TRBD2. TRBV5-3 is identified as an open reading frame with a role that is uncertain. After removal of 3 bases from V and 7 bases from J, the junction contained 9 bases not matched to a gene. This CDR3 has 16 residues. Here the CDR3 reads CARSYPPGLAGEEQYF. CDR3 coding DNA: TGTGCCAGAAGCTATCCCCCGGGACTAGCGGGAGAAGAGCAGTACTTC.

In DNA, the CDR3 is TGTGCCACACGACAGGGTCTCTACGAGCAGTACTTC. This encodes CATRQGLYEQYF. The V and J genes are TRBV6-5 and TRBJ2-7; 7 nucleotides line up with TRBD1. V was clipped by 10 bases and J by 3 bases; unmatched bases: 6. Germline CDR1 is MNHEY and CDR2 is SVGAGI. The length of the CDR3 is 12 residues.

The chain recombines TRBV7-3 with TRBJ2-2; 12 bases align to TRBD2. This CDR3 region has 17 residues. V lost 5 bases, J lost 4 bases, and 8 bases stayed unmatched. The V gene's germline CDR1 is SGHTA and CDR2 FQGTGA. The DNA of the CDR3 is TGTGCCAGCAGCGCCTCGCTAGCGGGAGGGACCACCGGGGAGCTGTTTTTT. This codes for CASSASLAGGTTGELFF.

The rearrangement uses TRBV10-3 and TRBJ2-7, with 10 bases fitting TRBD2. V lost 7 bases and J lost 0; bases outside the gene matches: 6. The CDR3 extends over 15 amino acids. The germline V gene has CDR1 ENHRY and CDR2 SYGVKD. Written as DNA, the CDR3 is TGTGCCATCACCCCGACTAGCGGGCCCTCCTACGAGCAGTACTTC. Translated, it gives CAITPTSGPSYEQYF.

This clone has a handful of counts. The J gene is TRBJ2-7, the V gene TRBV7-9; D remains ambiguous. This CDR3 contains 11 residues. V was clipped by 5 bases and J by 3 bases, with 5 bases between them. The germline gives CDR1 SEHNR, CDR2 FQNEAQ (reference sequence). The CDR3 DNA reads TGTGCCAGCAGCACATTCTACGAGCAGTACTTC. Amino acid sequence: CASSTFYEQYF.

This rearrangement joins TRBV6-6 to TRBJ2-7; 8 nucleotides align to TRBD2. This CDR3 is 16 amino acids long. Germline CDR1 MNHNY, CDR2 SVGAGI (reference sequence). The trim removed 4 bases at V and 3 bases at J, leaving 11 bases unmatched. The CDR3 sequence: CASSFTTGTSFYEQYF. CDR3 nucleotides: TGTGCCAGCAGTTTTACTACCGGGACTAGTTTCTACGAGCAGTACTTC.

A single count supports this clone. The V and J genes are TRBV23-1 and TRBJ2-1, with TRBD2 identical over 8 bases. TRBV23-1 belongs to the ORF category, with a function that is uncertain. The V gene end was trimmed by 0 bases and the J gene end by 7 bases; junction bases not matched to a gene: 17. This CDR3 is built from 19 residues. The CDR3 reads CASSQSAPRERERVNEQFF. As DNA, the CDR3 is TGCGCCAGCAGTCAATCCGCCCCTAGGGAGCGGGAGAGAGTGAATGAGCAGTTCTTC.

The gene calls are TRBV10-3 and TRBJ2-7; possibly TRBD2 for D (6 bases). V was trimmed by 1 base and J by 0 bases, leaving 13 bases between them. This CDR3 is built from 16 residues. From germline, CDR1 is ENHRY and CDR2 SYGVKD. In DNA, the CDR3 is TGTGCCATCAGTGAGTTTAGCGGCGGAGGCTCCTACGAGCAGTACTTC. Translation: CAISEFSGGGSYEQYF.

This clone was detected a few times. The rearrangement links TRBV5-1 to TRBJ1-5; TRBD1 matches at 7 bases. This CDR3 has 14 residues. The V and J ends lost 4 bases and 7 bases, in that order; junction bases with no gene match: 8. CDR1 is SGHRS and CDR2 is YFSETQ in the germline V gene. In DNA form, the CDR3 reads TGCGCCAGCAGCCCCACAGGGGAAGGCCAGCCCCAGCATTTT. It translates to CASSPTGEGQPQHF. Using reference TRBV5-1 and TRBJ1-5 for the parts outside the CDR3, the full variable domain is KAGVTQTPRYLIKTRGQQVTLSCSPISGHRSVSWYQQTPGQGLQFLFEYFSETQRNKGNFPGRFSGRQFSNSRSEMNVSTLELGDSALYLCASSPTGEGQPQHFGDGTRLSIL.

This rearrangement joins TRBV9 to TRBJ2-1; TRBD1 agrees at 7 bases. V lost 1 base to trimming and J lost 8 bases; unmatched junction nucleotides: 6. The germline gives CDR1 SGDLS, CDR2 YYNGEE. The CDR3 spans 14 residues. The chain's CDR3 is CASSVRRGGDEQFF. In nucleotides, the CDR3 is TGTGCCAGCAGCGTAAGGAGAGGGGGCGATGAGCAGTTCTTC. Full variable domain (remainder filled in from reference TRBV9 and TRBJ2-1): DSGVTQTPKHLITATGQRVTLRCSPRSGDLSVYWYQQSLDQGLQFLIQYYNGEERAKGNILERFSAQQFPDLHSELNLSSLELGDSALYFCASSVRRGGDEQFFGPGTRLTVL.

This chain joins TRBV20-1 and TRBJ2-5, with a weak D call TRBD1 (6 bases). The V end was cut by 8 bases, the J end by 4 bases, with 11 bases between. The CDR3 has 11 amino acids. Germline CDR1 DFQATT, CDR2 SNEGSKA (reference sequence). The CDR3 here is CSTGLAETQYF. The CDR3 nucleotides are TGCAGTACAGGGCTCGCAGAGACCCAGTACTTC.

As for this clone: This CDR3 is also generated by other DNA sequences in the sample. V gene TRBV28 combines with J gene TRBJ1-1, with D hard to call. The CDR3 contains 12 residues. V lost 4 bases to trimming and J lost 1 base, with 4 bases between them. From germline, CDR1 is MDHEN and CDR2 SYDVKM. The CDR3 DNA reads TGTGCCAGCAGTTCCGGGAACACTGAAGCTTTCTTT. Protein: CASSSGNTEAFF.

V gene TRBV7-8 combines with J gene TRBJ1-2, with TRBD1 matching 11 bases. The germline V gene has CDR1 SGHVS and CDR2 FQNEAQ. CDR3 length: 18 residues. With V trimmed by 5 bases and J by 4 bases, 15 bases remained unmatched. DNA of the CDR3: TGTGCCAGCAGCATAGAGTCCCGGGACAGGGGGATGTTCTATGGCTACACCTTC. As protein: CASSIESRDRGMFYGYTF.

This chain uses TRBV5-6 with TRBJ2-3, with 14 nucleotides matching TRBD2. Germline V gives CDR1 SGHDT, CDR2 YYEEEE. V trimming: 4 bases; J trimming: 4 bases; junction bases outside the gene matches: 8. The CDR3 covers 17 residues. This chain's CDR3 is CASSLPGLAGEPDTQYF. The DNA of the CDR3 is TGTGCCAGCAGCCTCCCGGGACTAGCGGGAGAGCCAGATACGCAGTATTTT.

The chain carries TRBV11-2 and TRBJ2-7; D perhaps matches TRBD2 (6 bases). Germline V lookup: CDR1 SGHAT, CDR2 FQNNGV. Trimming shortened V by 1 base and J by 0 bases, and 10 bases separated the two germline ends. This CDR3 contains 15 residues. CDR3: CASSLVGGSSYEQYF. The CDR3 nucleotides are TGTGCCAGCAGCTTAGTTGGGGGGAGCTCCTACGAGCAGTACTTC.

The genes are TRBV28 and TRBJ1-2, with D possibly TRBD1 on 6 matching bases. Per the germline V gene, CDR1 is MDHEN and CDR2 is SYDVKM. V was shortened by 5 bases and J by 8 bases, with 21 bases between the two germline ends. The CDR3 consists of 15 residues. The CDR3 nucleotides are TGTGCCAGCAGTCAACTTTCTACAGGGTCTTACGGCTACACCTTC. Protein product: CASSQLSTGSYGYTF.